This T cell receptor beta chain appears in the sequencing data of a study of CD8+ T cells in alopecia areata. RNA was extracted and reverse transcribed into cDNA as the sequencing template. The assay was immunoSEQ multiplex PCR, and TCRdb's table has in-frame clones only and misses some. The repertoire holds 150,000 to 200,000 clones, with 55% to 75% as singletons. This CDR3 is built from 14 residues. The ends were cut back, 7 bases at V and 5 bases at J, with 17 bases in the middle. In germline, CDR1 is MNHNS, CDR2 SASEGT. The sample's treatment: oral pan-JAK inhibitor, 5-10 mg twice daily. J is TRBJ2-5 and V is TRBV6-1, with D hard to call. The receptor was isolated from a human donor with alopecia areata. Source: CD4+ T cells sorted from blood, taken at week 4, from a patient treated with tofacitinib. In nucleotides, the CDR3 is TGTGCCAGCACCGAAAGCGCGATTCATGAGACCCAGTACTTC. Its protein product is CASTESAIHETQYF.